Presented here are 32 T cell receptor beta chains from one specimen sequenced in a study of T cell changes during pregnancy in multiple sclerosis. Only in-frame clones appear in the TCRdb table, and some are missing; sequencing was by immunoSEQ multiplex PCR. Among approximately 60,000 clones listed, 80% to 95% were seen once. The sequencing here drew on peripheral blood, taken in the first trimester of pregnancy. Every receptor here comes from a female donor with multiple sclerosis, enrolled in a pregnancy study.

V is TRBV5-6 and J is TRBJ2-7, with 9 bases matching TRBD2. The CDR3 consists of 16 residues. J was trimmed by 6 bases and V by 3 bases; bases with no gene match: 13. Germline-derived CDR1 and CDR2 are SGHDT and YYEEEE. In nucleotides, the CDR3 is TGTGCCAGCAGCTCATTGTTAGCGGGAGTAGGGGGCGAGCAGTACTTC. Protein: CASSSLLAGVGGEQYF.

This rearrangement joins TRBV6-5 to TRBJ2-1; 13 bases are shared with TRBD2. The CDR3 runs 15 residues. Germline lookup yields CDR1 MNHEY and CDR2 SVGAGI. V lost 2 bases and J lost 5; bases outside the gene matches: 0. The CDR3 here is CASSYGTSGNNEQFF. The CDR3 DNA reads TGTGCCAGCAGTTACGGGACTAGCGGGAACAATGAGCAGTTCTTC.

The rearrangement joins TRBV5-4 to TRBJ1-3; D perhaps matches TRBD1 (5 bases). CDR1 is SGHNT and CDR2 is YYREEE in the germline V gene (reference sequence). This CDR3 is 16 amino acids long. Trimming shortened V by 0 bases and J by 0 bases, and 10 bases separated the two germline ends. CDR3 amino acids: CASSLDRGSSGNTIYF. The DNA for the CDR3 is TGTGCCAGCAGCTTGGATAGGGGAAGCTCTGGAAACACCATATATTTT.

This chain links TRBV13 with TRBJ1-1, with D hard to call. Germline V gene sequence: CDR1 PRHDT, CDR2 FYEKMQ (reference sequence). The V and J ends lost 5 bases and 4 bases respectively, with 14 bases between them. The CDR3 length is 14 residues. CDR3 loop: CASSPGVRSTEAFF. The CDR3 DNA is TGTGCCAGCAGCCCGGGAGTCCGATCCACTGAAGCTTTCTTT.

The gene calls are TRBV7-2 and TRBJ1-1; D might be TRBD1 (5 bases). Deletions cut 5 bases from V and 8 bases from J, with 21 bases between. The CDR3 is 15 residues long. CDR1 is SGHTA, CDR2 FQGNSA, per germline. CDR3 sequence (DNA): TGTGCCAGCAGCAATAGGGTTTGGACACCCTGGGAAGCTTTCTTT. It codes for CASSNRVWTPWEAFF. The full variable domain, with the rest looked up from reference TRBV7-2 and TRBJ1-1, is GAGVSQSPSNKVTEKGKDVELRCDPISGHTALYWYRQSLGQGLEFLIYFQGNSAPDKSGLPSDRFSAERTGGSVSTLTIQRTQQEDSAVYLCASSNRVWTPWEAFFGQGTRLTVV.

V gene TRBV12-5 combines with J gene TRBJ1-5, with a possible D match to TRBD1 (6 bases). The CDR3 consists of 13 residues. Germline lookup yields CDR1 LGHNT and CDR2 FRNRAP. Trimming stripped 7 bases from V and 5 bases from J, with 12 bases between. The CDR3 sequence: CASALRTDQPQHF. CDR3 coding DNA: TGTGCTAGTGCTCTGAGGACAGATCAGCCCCAGCATTTT.

The V and J genes are TRBV4-3 and TRBJ2-1; 13 bases line up with TRBD2. Looked up from germline, CDR1 is LGHNA and CDR2 is YSLEER. The CDR3 is 15 residues long. The ends lost 0 bases at V and 9 bases at J; junction bases unmatched: 2. The CDR3 sequence is CASSQDTSGRVEQFF. Written as DNA, the CDR3 is TGCGCCAGCAGCCAAGATACTAGCGGGAGGGTTGAGCAGTTCTTC.

The chain combines TRBV11-2 with TRBJ2-7, with TRBD1 identical over 7 bases. V lost 5 bases, J lost 4 bases, and 14 bases stayed unmatched. Germline loops: CDR1 SGHAT, CDR2 FQNNGV. The CDR3 loop spans 16 amino acids. CDR3 nucleotide sequence: TGTGCCAGCAGCGCCCGACAGGGAAGGGGTTTATACGAGCAGTACTTC. Encoded protein: CASSARQGRGLYEQYF.

The chain joins TRBV29-1 to TRBJ1-2, with 8 bases that match TRBD1. The V gene end was trimmed by 5 bases and the J gene end by 3 bases; junction bases not matched to a gene: 8. The CDR3 sequence is 14 residues long. Germline values: CDR1 SQVTM, CDR2 ANQGSEA. The CDR3 reads CSVRSRGRYYGYTF. CDR3 bases: TGCAGCGTTCGGAGCAGGGGGCGGTACTATGGCTACACCTTC.

The chain carries TRBV28 and TRBJ2-1; TRBD2 is a possible D gene (6 bases). The V end lost 3 bases, the J end lost 5 bases, and 11 bases lay between the germline ends. Germline V CDR1 and CDR2: MDHEN, SYDVKM. The CDR3 covers 14 residues. In DNA form, the CDR3 reads TGTGCCAGCAGTTTGACGGGAGTTAACAATGAGCAGTTCTTC. Its translation is CASSLTGVNNEQFF.

V usage is TRBV4-1 and J usage is TRBJ1-2; TRBD1 matches at 9 bases. Germline loops: CDR1 MGHRA, CDR2 YSYEKL. The CDR3 is 13 residues long. With 5 bases clipped from V and 6 bases from J, the junction kept 4 bases outside the gene matches. Written as DNA, the CDR3 is TGCGCCAGCAGCTCACAGGGGGCTGATGGCTACACCTTC. Translation gives CASSSQGADGYTF.

A single count supports this clone. The chain employs TRBV5-1 and TRBJ2-1; the match to TRBD2 covers 7 bases. With V trimmed by 3 bases and J by 5 bases, 11 bases remained unmatched. Germline values: CDR1 SGHRS, CDR2 YFSETQ. This CDR3 is 16 amino acids long. The CDR3 DNA reads TGCGCCAGCAGCTGGATACTAGCGAACTCTAACAATGAGCAGTTCTTC. This sequence encodes CASSWILANSNNEQFF.

This clone was seen a handful of times. J is TRBJ2-5 and V is TRBV18; 9 nucleotides match TRBD2. Trimming took 0 bases from V and 2 from J; bases not matched to a gene: 7. From germline, CDR1 is KGHSH and CDR2 LQKENI. There are 17 residues in the CDR3. CDR3 region: CASSPPRTSGQQETQYF. The CDR3 DNA reads TGTGCCAGCTCACCACCGAGAACTAGCGGGCAGCAAGAGACCCAGTACTTC.

This chain connects TRBV11-2 to TRBJ1-2; tentatively, D is TRBD1 (5 bases). The CDR3 contains 13 residues. The ends were cut back, 5 bases at V and 6 bases at J, with 13 bases in the middle. Germline values: CDR1 SGHAT, CDR2 FQNNGV. Here the CDR3 reads CASSEYKGDGYTF. CDR3 DNA: TGTGCCAGCAGCGAATATAAAGGGGATGGCTACACCTTC.

Note on this clone: The junction does not match germline at one end; this may be a read error. This chain links TRBV7-7 with TRBJ2-5; tentatively, D is TRBD2 (6 bases). The CDR3 runs 13 residues. Germline V gene sequence: CDR1 SSHAT, CDR2 FNYEAQ (reference sequence). The CDR3 loop is CASSRTNQETQYF. CDR3 DNA sequence: TGTGCTAGCAGCCGGACTAACCAAGAGACCCAGTACTTC.

This chain links TRBV13 with TRBJ1-1; no clear D. The CDR3 consists of 12 residues. CDR1 and CDR2 (germline): PRHDT, FYEKMQ (reference sequence). V was shortened by 0 bases and J by 6 bases, with 5 bases between the two germline ends. CDR3 sequence reads: CASSLGSSEAFF. CDR3 sequence (DNA): TGTGCCAGCAGCTTAGGGTCATCTGAAGCTTTCTTT.

The chain carries TRBV6-5 and TRBJ2-7; D is possibly TRBD2 (6 bases). The length of the CDR3 is 16 residues. Germline V lookup: CDR1 MNHEY, CDR2 SVGAGI. Trimming shortened V by 0 bases and J by 2 bases, and 14 bases separated the two germline ends. DNA for the CDR3: TGTGCCAGCAGTTACTCGACCGGGAGCCCGACCTACGAGCAGTACTTC. It codes for CASSYSTGSPTYEQYF.

The chain carries TRBV13 and TRBJ2-5; 8 nucleotides line up with TRBD1. Per germline, CDR1 PRHDT and CDR2 FYEKMQ (reference sequence). V was pared by 5 bases and J by 5 bases, with 10 bases of the junction left unmatched. CDR3 length: 15 amino acids. Here the CDR3 DNA reads TGTGCCAGCAGCCAAAGGACAGGGCCCGTGGAGACCCAGTACTTC. It yields the protein CASSQRTGPVETQYF.

The V and J genes are TRBV9 and TRBJ2-1, with D tentatively TRBD1 (5 bases). Germline values: CDR1 SGDLS, CDR2 YYNGEE. The V end was cut by 0 bases, the J end by 10 bases, with 17 bases between. The CDR3 covers 15 residues. CDR3 sequence reads: CASSVVARGNDEQFF. Here the CDR3 DNA reads TGTGCCAGCAGCGTAGTTGCTAGGGGAAACGACGAGCAGTTCTTC. The variable domain in full, with the rest retrieved from reference TRBV9 and TRBJ2-1, is DSGVTQTPKHLITATGQRVTLRCSPRSGDLSVYWYQQSLDQGLQFLIQYYNGEERAKGNILERFSAQQFPDLHSELNLSSLELGDSALYFCASSVVARGNDEQFFGPGTRLTVL.

The chain links TRBV25-1 to TRBJ1-4; tentative D call: TRBD1 (6 bases). From germline, CDR1 is MGHDK and CDR2 SYGVNS. This CDR3 is 16 amino acids long. V was trimmed by 4 bases and J by 8 bases, leaving 20 bases between them. The CDR3 sequence is CASSARRGRGEEKLFF. DNA for the CDR3: TGTGCCAGCAGTGCCCGTCGGGGCAGGGGAGAGGAAAAACTGTTTTTT. The variable domain in full, with the rest retrieved from reference TRBV25-1 and TRBJ1-4, is EADIYQTPRYLVIGTGKKITLECSQTMGHDKMYWYQQDPGMELHLIHYSYGVNSTEKGDLSSESTVSRIRTEHFPLTLESARPSHTSQYLCASSARRGRGEEKLFFGSGTQLSVL.

This rearrangement joins TRBV7-9 to TRBJ2-1, with 13 positions matching TRBD2. J was trimmed by 10 bases and V by 5 bases; bases with no gene match: 2. CDR1 and CDR2 from the germline V gene are SEHNR and FQNEAQ (reference sequence). This CDR3 has 13 residues. CDR3 sequence (DNA): TGTGCCAGCAGCCCGACTAGCGGGGGGGAGCAGTTCTTC. Encoded protein: CASSPTSGGEQFF.

The sample holds one count of this clone. The junction differs from germline at one of its ends, possibly a read error. The V call is TRBV7-7, the J call TRBJ2-7, with TRBD1 matching 7 bases. Germline CDR1 and CDR2: SSHAT and FNYEAQ (reference sequence). This CDR3 is built from 13 residues. CDR3 sequence: CASSPHRGDEQYF. DNA of the CDR3: TGTGCTAGCAGCCCCCACAGGGGAGACGAGCAGTACTTC.

The V call is TRBV2, the J call TRBJ2-1, with 9 nucleotides matching TRBD1. Germline loops: CDR1 SNHLY, CDR2 FYNNEI. V dropped 8 bases and J dropped 9; count of bases not matched to a gene: 17. The CDR3 consists of 16 residues. Here the CDR3 reads CASASFSTGGYGEQFF. DNA of the CDR3: TGTGCCAGCGCAAGTTTCTCGACAGGGGGTTACGGTGAGCAGTTCTTC.

The count of this clone is one. CDR3 nucleotides: TGCGCCAGCAGAACGGGACTAAATGTTATGGAGCAGTACTTC. Translation gives CASRTGLNVMEQYF. The chain carries TRBV5-1 and TRBJ2-7; 7 nucleotides line up with TRBD2. Trimming took 5 bases from V and 7 from J; bases not matched to a gene: 12. The CDR3 has 14 amino acids. The germline gives CDR1 SGHRS, CDR2 YFSETQ.

The rearrangement links TRBV10-3 to TRBJ1-2; the D is unclear. Trimming took 3 bases from V and 3 from J, leaving 11 bases between them. The CDR3 loop spans 14 amino acids. CDR1 is ENHRY and CDR2 is SYGVKD in the germline V gene. This CDR3 reads CAISDEEIYYGYTF. The CDR3 nucleotides read TGTGCCATCAGTGACGAAGAGATCTACTATGGCTACACCTTC.

The V and J genes are TRBV5-6 and TRBJ2-7, with 7 bases aligning to TRBD1. CDR3 length: 12 residues. The junction had 2 bases not matched to a gene; V was cut back by 5 bases and J by 3 bases. CDR1 and CDR2 (germline): SGHDT, YYEEEE. The chain's CDR3 is CASRRDSYEQYF. The CDR3 coding sequence is TGTGCCAGCAGACGGGACAGCTACGAGCAGTACTTC.

This sequence joins TRBV25-1 and TRBJ1-6; TRBD1 matches at 8 bases. This CDR3 contains 15 residues. The junction had 8 bases not matched to a gene; V was cut back by 4 bases and J by 9 bases. CDR1 and CDR2 from the germline V gene are MGHDK and SYGVNS. CDR3 residues: CASSGRDRLSSPLHF. The CDR3 DNA is TGTGCCAGCAGTGGAAGGGACAGGTTGAGTTCACCCCTCCACTTT.

The chain recombines TRBV5-4 with TRBJ1-1; D remains unclear. CDR3 length: 15 amino acids. The germline V gene encodes CDR1 SGHNT and CDR2 YYREEE (reference sequence). Trimming shortened V by 4 bases and J by 0 bases, and 13 bases separated the two germline ends. In DNA form, the CDR3 reads TGTGCCAGCAGCGACCCTCGAGGTCTGAACACTGAAGCTTTCTTT. Translation gives CASSDPRGLNTEAFF.

This chain joins TRBV29-1 and TRBJ2-5; D is perhaps TRBD1 (6 bases). CDR3 size: 15 residues. The V and J ends lost 4 bases and 4 bases respectively, with 19 bases between them. Germline-derived CDR1 and CDR2 are SQVTM and ANQGSEA. CDR3 sequence: CSVAVGRGGTETQYF. The DNA of the CDR3 is TGCAGCGTTGCCGTGGGCAGGGGTGGAACAGAGACCCAGTACTTC.

The chain is built from TRBV7-6 and TRBJ2-7; 9 bases align to TRBD1. CDR3 length equals 14 residues. The trim removed 5 bases at V and 2 bases at J, leaving 4 bases unmatched. Germline-derived CDR1 and CDR2 are SGHVS and FNYEAQ. CDR3 coding DNA: TGTGCCAGCAGCCCCGGGACAGGGCCCTACGAGCAGTACTTC. Its protein is CASSPGTGPYEQYF.

V and J are TRBV4-1 and TRBJ2-3, with TRBD1 matching 9 bases. The V gene end was trimmed by 0 bases and the J gene end by 7 bases; junction bases not matched to a gene: 8. The CDR3 has 16 amino acids. CDR1 is MGHRA and CDR2 is YSYEKL in the germline V gene. The CDR3 bases are TGCGCCAGCAGCCAAGATCTAACAGGGGGCGCGAATACGCAGTATTTT. Its translation is CASSQDLTGGANTQYF.

The chain joins TRBV7-9 to TRBJ2-4; D is undetermined. CDR3 length equals 16 residues. V lost 5 bases and J 3 bases, leaving 17 bases between the germline ends. Germline values: CDR1 SEHNR, CDR2 FQNEAQ (reference sequence). This CDR3 is CASSPLSSEGKNIQYF. CDR3 nucleotide sequence: TGTGCCAGCAGCCCATTGTCAAGCGAAGGCAAAAACATTCAGTACTTC.